This TCR beta chain stems from a study of cytomegalovirus exposure and HLA in healthy donors. With V trimmed by 2 bases and J by 7 bases, 5 bases remained unmatched. The CDR3 extends over 14 amino acids. In germline, CDR1 is SGDLS, CDR2 YYNGEE. Both 60 Vbeta primers and 13 Jbeta primers went into the PCR. Using immunoSEQ multiplex PCR, the repertoire was profiled, and TCRdb retains in-frame clones only, with some absent. The data show some 190,000 clones, roughly three quarters seen once. This clone has a handful of counts. The chain employs TRBV9 and TRBJ1-5; 8 bases fit TRBD1. The clonotype was recovered from a young woman in good health and CMV-seronegative. Input material: PBMCs. The CDR3 loop reads CASSVGTGSQPQHF. CDR3 DNA: TGTGCCAGCAGCGTCGGGACAGGTTCCCAGCCCCAGCATTTT.